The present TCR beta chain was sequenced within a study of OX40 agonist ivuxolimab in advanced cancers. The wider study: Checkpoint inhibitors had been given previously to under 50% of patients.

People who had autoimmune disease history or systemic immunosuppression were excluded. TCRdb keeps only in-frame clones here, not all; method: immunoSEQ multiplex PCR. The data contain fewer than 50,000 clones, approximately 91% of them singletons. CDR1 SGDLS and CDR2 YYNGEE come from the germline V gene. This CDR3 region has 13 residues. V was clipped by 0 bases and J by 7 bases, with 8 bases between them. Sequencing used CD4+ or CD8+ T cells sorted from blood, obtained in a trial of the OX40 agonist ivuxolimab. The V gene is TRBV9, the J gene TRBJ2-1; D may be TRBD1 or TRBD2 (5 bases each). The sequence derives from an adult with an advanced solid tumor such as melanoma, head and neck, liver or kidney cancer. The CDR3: CASSVEWGNEQFF. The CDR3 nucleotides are TGTGCCAGCAGCGTAGAATGGGGGAATGAGCAGTTCTTC.